This TCR beta chain was identified in a study of T cell responses to AZD1222 COVID-19 vaccine. Germline V gene lookup returns CDR1 SGHRS and CDR2 YFSETQ. The V end was cut by 0 bases, the J end by 0 bases, with 7 bases between. The CDR3 has 15 residues. Profiling relied on immunoSEQ multiplex PCR, and the TCRdb table lists in-frame clones only, not all of them. The sample includes tens of thousands of clones, about nine tenths of them seen just once. Sequencing used peripheral blood, obtained on day 0 of AZD1222 vaccination. This sequence joins TRBV5-1 and TRBJ1-3; the D gene is possibly TRBD1 (6 bases). The receptor was derived from an adult in good health. The CDR3 loop reads CASSLGRGSGNTIYF. CDR3 DNA: TGCGCCAGCAGCTTGGGCAGGGGCTCTGGAAACACCATATATTTT.